The entry below describes one T cell receptor beta chain. Its antigen is still unknown. These data come from a study of shared clonotypes between healthy human individuals. Study at large: CD4 naive and CD4 memory each took three plates per donor, while CD8 naive took two and CD8 memory one. Notes on the study in general: Across several donors, naive CD4 shared 5% to 5.5%, naive CD8 around 3.5%, memory CD4 roughly 2.1%, memory CD8 more than 0.35%.

The donor cohort consisted entirely of Caucasian adults residing in Nashville, Tennessee. CDR1 LNHDA and CDR2 SQIVND come from the germline V gene (reference sequence). The germline V and J ends were trimmed by 4 bases and 1 base, with 13 bases remaining between them. This CDR3 has 15 residues. In the original analysis: Owing to the provision of junction-only sequences devoid of quality scores by immunoSEQ, filtering differed. TCRdb's copy holds only in-frame clones and misses some; the assay was immunoSEQ multiplex PCR. The D gene and trimming were derived from the DNA, and the V and J assignments and clone size from that table. The sample lists 2 million to 2.5 million clones, around 95% occurring once.

The sample consisted of naive CD4+ T cells sorted from blood. Subset here: CD45RA+ positively selected. V usage is TRBV19 and J usage is TRBJ1-1, with D possibly being TRBD1 (6 bases). This sequence was found in a young man in good health. In DNA, the CDR3 is TGTGCCAGTAGTAGACAACAGGGATGGAACACTGAAGCTTTCTTT. Amino acids: CASSRQQGWNTEAFF. The full variable domain, with the rest looked up from reference TRBV19 and TRBJ1-1, is DGGITQSPKYLFRKEGQNVTLSCEQNLNHDAMYWYRQDPGQGLRLIYYSQIVNDFQKGDIAEGYSVSREKKESFPLTVTSAQKNPTAFYLCASSRQQGWNTEAFFGQGTRLTVV.